What follows are 15 T cell receptor beta chains derived from one specimen sequenced in a study of metastatic and nonmetastatic thyroid tumors. Before thyroid surgery, none of the patients had received any treatment. With MiXCR, TCRdb reprocessed the PCR reads. The table has over 30,000 clones, about 30% seen once. Input material: tumor tissue. Receptors were obtained from a female donor with papillary thyroid cancer or a benign thyroid nodule (not recorded which). Some clones in this sample may be carry-over from other donors' samples.

V and J are TRBV28 and TRBJ2-2, with D possibly TRBD1 on 5 matching bases. Trimming stripped 8 bases from V and 7 bases from J, with 8 bases between. The CDR3 is made up of 11 amino acids. Germline V CDR1 and CDR2: MDHEN, SYDVKM. CDR3 sequence reads: CASLGDGELFF. DNA of the CDR3: TGTGCCAGCCTAGGGGACGGGGAGCTGTTTTTT.

Ten or more counts support this clone. J is TRBJ1-2 and V is TRBV6-1, with D maybe TRBD1 (5 bases). This CDR3 spans 18 amino acids. V was cut by 0 bases and J by 4 bases, with 21 bases left in between. The germline V gene has CDR1 MNHNS and CDR2 SASEGT. As DNA, the CDR3 is TGTGCCAGCAGTGAAGCAGTCACCCATGGGGCAGGCCCCTATGGCTACACCTTC. This gives the protein CASSEAVTHGAGPYGYTF.

J is TRBJ2-2 and V is TRBV11-2; 10 positions match TRBD1. V was pared by 1 base and J by 4 bases, with 3 bases of the junction left unmatched. CDR1 is SGHAT and CDR2 is FQNNGV in the germline V gene. The CDR3 extends over 16 amino acids. The CDR3 DNA follows: TGTGCCAGCAGCTTAGGAGACAGGGGGCTCACCGGGGAGCTGTTTTTT. It specifies CASSLGDRGLTGELFF.

This chain joins TRBV28 and TRBJ1-6; D uncertain. Per the germline V gene, CDR1 is MDHEN and CDR2 is SYDVKM. This CDR3 contains 16 residues. Deletions cut 3 bases from V and 1 base from J, with 10 bases between. This CDR3 reads CASSFATDSYNSPLHF. The CDR3, as DNA: TGTGCCAGCAGTTTTGCGACCGATTCCTATAATTCACCCCTCCACTTT.

V usage is TRBV2 and J usage is TRBJ2-3; D gene ambiguous. Trimming took off 8 bases at V and 2 bases at J, with 8 bases between the two ends. The V gene's germline CDR1 is SNHLY and CDR2 FYNNEI. This CDR3 has 12 amino acids. CDR3 bases: TGTGCCAGCTACCAGACCACAGATACGCAGTATTTT. Amino acids: CASYQTTDTQYF. The whole variable domain, remainder taken from reference TRBV2 and TRBJ2-3, is EPEVTQTPSHQVTQMGQEVILRCVPISNHLYFYWYRQILGQKVEFLVSFYNNEISEKSEIFDDQFSVERPDGSNFTLKIRSTKLEDSAMYFCASYQTTDTQYFGPGTRLTVL.

The chain uses TRBV19 and TRBJ2-7; D is uncertain. V was cut by 4 bases and J by 2 bases, with 12 bases left in between. The V gene's germline CDR1 is LNHDA and CDR2 SQIVND (reference sequence). The CDR3 extends over 14 amino acids. The CDR3 sequence is CASSKAASPYEQYF. The CDR3, as DNA: TGTGCCAGTAGTAAGGCAGCGTCGCCCTACGAGCAGTACTTC.

This clone occurred many times. The chain links TRBV28 to TRBJ2-7, with 9 bases lining up with TRBD1. Losses at the gene ends were 1 base for V and 1 base for J; bases not matched to a gene: 2. The CDR3 spans 15 residues. The germline gives CDR1 MDHEN, CDR2 SYDVKM. CDR3 nucleotide sequence: TGTGCCAGCAGTTTATCGGGACAGGGATCCTACGAGCAGTACTTC. Amino acid sequence: CASSLSGQGSYEQYF.

Regarding this clone: One end of the junction varies from germline; a read error may be responsible. V usage is TRBV5-6 and J usage is TRBJ1-1; D not resolved. CDR3 length: 14 residues. Germline CDR1 and CDR2: SGHDT and YYEEEE. CDR3 coding DNA: TGTGCCAGCAGCTTTGTTGTTTTAAACACTGAAACTTTCTTT. This encodes CASSFVVLNTETFF.

The J gene is TRBJ2-3, the V gene TRBV9; a weak D match, TRBD2 (5 bases). Germline CDR1 SGDLS, CDR2 YYNGEE. This CDR3 has 14 residues. V lost 4 bases, J lost 1 base, and 10 bases lay in between. The CDR3 reads CASSPGLGTDTQYF. The DNA of the CDR3 is TGTGCCAGCAGCCCTGGACTCGGCACAGATACGCAGTATTTT.

The rearrangement joins TRBV7-2 to TRBJ2-7; D remains ambiguous. Trimming stripped 0 bases from V and 5 bases from J, with 2 bases between. Looked up from germline, CDR1 is SGHTA and CDR2 is FQGNSA. The CDR3 extends over 11 amino acids. This CDR3 is CASSLAHEQYF. In DNA form, the CDR3 reads TGTGCCAGCAGCTTAGCCCACGAGCAGTACTTC. Based on the CDR3 plus reference TRBV7-2 and TRBJ2-7, the full variable domain is GAGVSQSPSNKVTEKGKDVELRCDPISGHTALYWYRQSLGQGLEFLIYFQGNSAPDKSGLPSDRFSAERTGGSVSTLTIQRTQQEDSAVYLCASSLAHEQYFGPGTRLTVT.

A few counts support this clone. The genes are TRBV6-5 and TRBJ2-7; TRBD2 might be the D (6 bases). The CDR3 runs to 14 residues. Trimming shortened V by 0 bases and J by 6 bases, and 12 bases separated the two germline ends. The germline gives CDR1 MNHEY, CDR2 SVGAGI. CDR3 sequence (DNA): TGTGCCAGCAGTTACTCTCGGGGGTGGAGCGAGCAGTACTTC. Translated: CASSYSRGWSEQYF.

The rearrangement joins TRBV11-2 to TRBJ2-7; TRBD2 aligns across 8 bases. V gave up 5 bases and J gave up 5 bases; unmatched junction bases: 8. In germline, CDR1 is SGHAT, CDR2 FQNNGV. The CDR3 sequence is 14 residues long. For the CDR3, the DNA is TGTGCCAGCAGCCGTTACTCAGCGGGAGACGAGCAGTACTTC. Protein sequence: CASSRYSAGDEQYF.

The chain has TRBV5-1 and TRBJ2-2; 9 nucleotides agree with TRBD2. Germline assignment: CDR1 SGHRS and CDR2 YFSETQ. The length of the CDR3 is 16 residues. Losses at the gene ends were 3 bases for V and 1 base for J; bases not matched to a gene: 4. CDR3 sequence: CASSSRLAENTGELFF. The CDR3 DNA sequence: TGCGCCAGCAGCTCCAGACTAGCGGAGAACACCGGGGAGCTGTTTTTT.

The chain employs TRBV5-1 and TRBJ1-2, with a weak D call TRBD1 (6 bases). Germline loops: CDR1 SGHRS, CDR2 YFSETQ. This CDR3 is built from 13 residues. V lost 4 bases and J lost 5, with 12 bases in between. The DNA for the CDR3 is TGCGCCAGCAGCCCAGGGGAGGGATATGGCTACACCTTC. It is translated as CASSPGEGYGYTF.

Only a few counts were recorded for this clone. The rearrangement uses TRBV28 and TRBJ1-2; D gene ambiguous. Trimming pared 3 bases from V and 8 bases from J, leaving 13 bases between. The germline CDR1 and CDR2 sequences are MDHEN and SYDVKM. The CDR3 loop spans 13 amino acids. CDR3: CASSFRVSEGYTF. The DNA for the CDR3 is TGTGCCAGCAGTTTTAGGGTGAGCGAGGGCTACACCTTC.